Only a few counts were recorded for the clone carrying this TCR beta chain. The sample belongs to a study of blood T cell repertoires in COVID-19. Overall study context: Some COVID-19 samples were acute and others convalescent; all came from the United States, Italy and Spain.

The CDR3 spans 15 residues. The trim removed 3 bases at V and 1 base at J, leaving 5 bases unmatched. Germline V gives CDR1 SGHRS, CDR2 YFSETQ. In the source study's methods: Reference gene primers were amplified, and this amplification served to estimate nucleated cell counts. The assay was immunoSEQ multiplex PCR, and TCRdb's table has in-frame clones only and misses some. V and J calls and clone size come straight from that table; D and trimming were deduced from the DNA. Of fewer than 250,000 clones listed, 88% are singletons. The chain couples TRBV5-1 to TRBJ1-1; the match to TRBD1 covers 8 bases. Specimen: peripheral blood. The sequence was collected from a human donor in a cohort sampled during active COVID-19. CDR3 sequence reads: CASSWGQAPNTEAFF. The CDR3 nucleotides are TGCGCCAGCAGCTGGGGACAGGCGCCGAACACTGAAGCTTTCTTT.